The sequence of this TCR beta chain was determined in a study of T cell changes during pregnancy in multiple sclerosis. Generated by immunoSEQ multiplex PCR, the TCRdb table keeps only in-frame clones and is missing some. The sample records fewer than 75,000 clones, just over 90% being singletons. The length of the CDR3 is 16 residues. CDR1 is SGHRS, CDR2 YFSETQ, per germline. V was cut by 2 bases and J by 0 bases, with 12 bases left in between. The sample was peripheral blood, taken in the second trimester of pregnancy. This chain connects TRBV5-1 to TRBJ2-1; D unresolved. The TCR comes from a female donor with multiple sclerosis, enrolled in a pregnancy study. CDR3 amino acids: CASSLIAASSYNEQFF. The CDR3 region has the DNA TGCGCCAGCAGCTTAATAGCTGCCAGCTCCTACAATGAGCAGTTCTTC.